The rows below give T cell receptor beta chains drawn from one sample of a study of cytotoxic CD8 clonotypes in ibrutinib-treated CLL. Sequenced by immunoSEQ multiplex PCR; TCRdb stores in-frame clones only, minus some. The sample holds 250,000 to 350,000 clones, 60% to 80% seen once. Sequenced here: PBMCs, sampled at disease progression, from a patient treated with ibrutinib. The receptor source for this set is a human donor with chronic lymphocytic leukemia. Each CDR3 is given with its conserved first and last residue. D genes are given only for firm matches. Rows may omit the clone size; those that give it use once, few, many or a size class.

>-|-|TRBJ2-1|TRBV5-4
TGTGCCAGCAGCTTGCGTTGGGAAAATGCGAATGAGCAGTTCTTC
CASSLRWENANEQFF
>-|TRBD2|TRBJ2-5|TRBV2
TGTGCCAGCAGTGAAAGGAGATTAGCGGGGGCCAGGGGGGAGACCCAGTACTTC
CASSERRLAGARGETQYF
>few|-|TRBJ1-4|TRBV28
TGTGCCAGCAGGGAACAGGGAACGTTTGAAAAACTGTTTTTT
CASREQGTFEKLFF
>-|-|TRBJ1-2|TRBV29-1
TGCAGCGTTGAAGATCTTTGGGCAGGCTTCGCCACCGATGCTAACTATGGCTACACCTTC
CSVEDLWAGFATDANYGYTF
>few|-|TRBJ2-3|TRBV4-1
TGCGCCAGCAGCCAAGGGATCCTCCGGCTAGATACGCAGTATTTT
CASSQGILRLDTQYF
>-|TRBD1|TRBJ1-4|TRBV6-6
TGTGCCAGCAGTCAGACCGGGACAGGGTTGGTCTTTTTT
CASSQTGTGLVFF
>-|TRBD2|TRBJ2-7|TRBV5-1
TGCGCCAGCAGCTTGGGAGCGGGGAGGAGCGAGCAGTACTTC
CASSLGAGRSEQYF
>-|-|TRBJ2-6|TRBV28
TGTGCCAGCAGTTTAGCCATCTCTGGGGCCAACGTCCTGACTTTC
CASSLAISGANVLTF
>-|-|TRBJ1-1|TRBV27
TGTGCCAGCCAATTTAGGGAAGGGCGCCAAGCTTTCTTT
CASQFREGRQAFF
>-|-|TRBJ1-5|TRBV28
TGTGCCAGCAGTTTGAGGGTAGGGCCCCAGCATTTT
CASSLRVGPQHF
>-|-|TRBJ2-1|TRBV2
TGTGCCAGCAGTGAAGGGACCCAATCAAGACAGTTCTTC
CASSEGTQSRQFF
>-|-|TRBJ2-2|TRBV15
TGTGCCACCAGCAAAGGGTTGGGCGGGGAGCTGTTTTTT
CATSKGLGGELFF
>-|-|TRBJ2-7|TRBV6-5
TGTGCCAGCAGTTACTCGTTGGGGGGCTCCTACGAGCAGTACTTC
CASSYSLGGSYEQYF
>-|-|TRBJ1-6|TRBV6-1
TGTGCCAGCAGTGGGCTTGATAATTCACCCCTCCACTTT
CASSGLDNSPLHF
>-|-|TRBJ1-4|TRBV27
TGTGCCAGCAGTCCCCGACAGAGACCTAATGAAAAACTGTTTTTT
CASSPRQRPNEKLFF
>-|-|TRBJ1-4|TRBV9
TGTGCCAGCAGCGTAGATGCTCATGATGAAAAACTGTTTTTT
CASSVDAHDEKLFF
>-|-|TRBJ1-2|TRBV11-2
TGTGCCAGCAGATTTAAGGCAGGGGACTATGGCTACACCTTC
CASRFKAGDYGYTF
>-|-|TRBJ2-3|TRBV7-3
TGTGCCAGCAGCTTAATGCGCGCCAGGGCAGGTGATACGCAGTATTTT
CASSLMRARAGDTQYF
>-|TRBD1|TRBJ1-2|TRBV10-3
TGTGCCATCATAGGGGACAGGGCCTATGGCTACACCTTC
CAIIGDRAYGYTF
>once|TRBD1|TRBJ2-2|TRBV4-1
TGCGCCAGCAGCCCCGGGTTAGGGACAGGGGACACCGGGGAGCTGTTTTTT
CASSPGLGTGDTGELFF
>-|TRBD1|TRBJ2-1|TRBV18
TGTGCCAGCTCACCGGGACAGATTTTAGACAATGAGCAGTTCTTC
CASSPGQILDNEQFF
>-|-|TRBJ2-3|TRBV18
TGTGCCAGCTCACCACCGAGGCGGGGCTCTAGCACAGATACGCAGTATTTT
CASSPPRRGSSTDTQYF
>-|TRBD2|TRBJ2-7|TRBV11-2
TGTGCCAGCAGCTTAGGACTAGCGGCCCACGAGCAGTACTTC
CASSLGLAAHEQYF
>-|-|TRBJ2-3|TRBV11-2
TGTGCCAGCCTCCGGGACTTACACACAGATACGCAGTATTTT
CASLRDLHTDTQYF
>once|-|TRBJ2-1|TRBV5-1
TGCGCCAGCAGCTTGGCGAGGACAGTAGACAATGAGCAGTTCTTC
CASSLARTVDNEQFF
>-|TRBD1|TRBJ1-4|TRBV25-1
TGTGCCAGCAGGGGACAGGGGGAAGGTGAAAAACTGTTTTTT
CASRGQGEGEKLFF
>-|TRBD1|TRBJ1-3|TRBV29-1
TGCAGCGTTCAGGACAGGGCAATTGGAAACACCATATATTTT
CSVQDRAIGNTIYF
>-|-|TRBJ2-5|TRBV18
TGTGCCAGCTCCCTCGCGGCCAGGGCTCAAGAGACCCAGTACTTC
CASSLAARAQETQYF
>few|-|TRBJ2-7|TRBV10-2
TGCGCCAGCACCCTCGGGGGTCGGGGCTTCTCCTACGAGCAGTACTTC
CASTLGGRGFSYEQYF
>-|-|TRBJ2-7|TRBV5-6
TGTGCCAGCAGCTTGATGGAGGGTTCAAGCGAGCAGTACTTC
CASSLMEGSSEQYF
>once|TRBD1|TRBJ2-5|TRBV27
TGTGCCAGCAGTCTCCTCCGACAGGGGCAAGAGACCCAGTACTTC
CASSLLRQGQETQYF
>few|-|TRBJ2-3|TRBV7-8
TGTGCCAGCAGCTTAGTACGGGGGGCATCTAGCACAGATACGCAGTATTTT
CASSLVRGASSTDTQYF
>once|-|TRBJ2-1|TRBV6-5
TGTGCCAGCAGCCAACCCGTGGGCAATGAGCAGTTCTTC
CASSQPVGNEQFF
>once|TRBD1|TRBJ2-7|TRBV9
TGTGCCAGCAGCGTTACAGGGGAGAGGCACGAGCAGTACTTC
CASSVTGERHEQYF
>-|TRBD2|TRBJ2-1|TRBV10-3
TGTGCCATCAGGCCGGGACTAGCGGACGCGAGCTCCTACAATGAGCAGTTCTTC
CAIRPGLADASSYNEQFF
>-|-|TRBJ1-5|TRBV19
TGTGCCAGTAGTATAGCAGGGTTGGGTCAGCCCCAGCATTTT
CASSIAGLGQPQHF
>-|-|TRBJ2-7|TRBV9
TGTGCCAGCAGCCCCGTCCCAGGTCCCTCCTACGAGCAGTACTTC
CASSPVPGPSYEQYF
>-|-|TRBJ1-2|TRBV7-2
TGTGCCAGCAGCTTAAGTGGGGGGCGGTTCTATGGCTACACCTTC
CASSLSGGRFYGYTF
>-|TRBD1|TRBJ1-4|TRBV28
TGTGCCAGCAGGCCACAGGGGGTGCTGACTAATGAAAAACTGTTTTTT
CASRPQGVLTNEKLFF
>-|TRBD1|TRBJ1-2|TRBV27
TGTGCCAGCAGTCTTACCCCCCGGGACAGTTACTATGGCTACACCTTC
CASSLTPRDSYYGYTF
>-|-|TRBJ1-2|TRBV27
TGTGCCAGCAGCCCCAGGGCAGGGTCGTCTGGCTACACCTTC
CASSPRAGSSGYTF
>-|TRBD2|TRBJ2-7|TRBV6-1
TGTGCCGTCCGGGGGACTACGGGGCAGTACTTC
CAVRGTTGQYF
>-|-|TRBJ1-1|TRBV6-1
TGTGCCAGCAGGGTACTCCGGGACACTGAAGCTTTCTTT
CASRVLRDTEAFF
>-|TRBD2|TRBJ2-2|TRBV6-5
TGTGCCAGCAGGCGACTAGCGGGAAACCCCGGGGAGCTGTTTTTT
CASRRLAGNPGELFF
>-|-|TRBJ1-4|TRBV18
TGTGCCAGCTCACCACGGGCGGGAGAAACTAATGAAAAACTGTTTTTT
CASSPRAGETNEKLFF
>-|TRBD1|TRBJ2-7|TRBV18
TGTGCCAGCTCACCACTGCGCCAGGGGGCGGTCGACGAGCAGTACTTC
CASSPLRQGAVDEQYF
>-|-|TRBJ2-1|TRBV5-1
TGCGCCAGCAGCTTGAGGGACGGGACTTACAATGAGCAGTTCTTC
CASSLRDGTYNEQFF
>-|TRBD1|TRBJ2-5|TRBV7-2
TGTGCCAGCAGCTCCTACAGGGGCCAAGAGACCCAGTACTTC
CASSSYRGQETQYF
>-|TRBD1|TRBJ1-2|TRBV2
TGTGCCAGCACCATCCTCCCCGGGACAGCTAACTATGGCTACACCTTC
CASTILPGTANYGYTF
>-|TRBD1|TRBJ1-5|TRBV6-1
TGTGCCAGCAGTGAAGCGATGAACAGGGGGCGAGGACAGCCCCAGCATTTT
CASSEAMNRGRGQPQHF
>few|TRBD1|TRBJ1-2|TRBV7-9
TGTGCCAGCAGCCTGGGACAGACCTATGGCTACACCTTC
CASSLGQTYGYTF
>-|-|TRBJ2-7|TRBV5-1
TGCGCCAGCAGCTTGAACGGACAGAACTACGAGCAGTACTTC
CASSLNGQNYEQYF